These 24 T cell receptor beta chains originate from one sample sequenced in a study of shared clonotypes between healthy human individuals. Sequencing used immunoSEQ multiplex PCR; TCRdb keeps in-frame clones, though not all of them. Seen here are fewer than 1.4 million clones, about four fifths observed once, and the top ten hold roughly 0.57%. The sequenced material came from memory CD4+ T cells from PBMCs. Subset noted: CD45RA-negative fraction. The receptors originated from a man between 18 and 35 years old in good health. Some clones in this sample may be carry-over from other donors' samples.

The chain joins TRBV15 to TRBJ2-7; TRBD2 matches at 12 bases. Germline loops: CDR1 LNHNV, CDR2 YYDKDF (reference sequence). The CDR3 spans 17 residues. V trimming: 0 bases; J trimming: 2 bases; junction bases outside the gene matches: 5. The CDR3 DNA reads TGTGCCACCAGCAGAGATGGGACTAGCGGGTTCCCCTACGAGCAGTACTTC. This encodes CATSRDGTSGFPYEQYF.

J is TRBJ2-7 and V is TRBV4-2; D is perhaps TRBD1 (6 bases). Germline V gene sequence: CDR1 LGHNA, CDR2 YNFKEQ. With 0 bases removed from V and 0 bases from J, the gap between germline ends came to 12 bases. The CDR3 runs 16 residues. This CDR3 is CASSQEGDTRSYEQYF. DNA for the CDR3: TGTGCCAGCAGCCAAGAGGGGGACACCCGCTCCTACGAGCAGTACTTC.

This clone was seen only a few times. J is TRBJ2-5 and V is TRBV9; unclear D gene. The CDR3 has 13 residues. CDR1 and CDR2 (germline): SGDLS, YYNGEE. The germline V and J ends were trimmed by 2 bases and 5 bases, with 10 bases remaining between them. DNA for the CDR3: TGTGCCAGCAGCGTCTTCGGCGAGGAGACCCAGTACTTC. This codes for CASSVFGEETQYF.

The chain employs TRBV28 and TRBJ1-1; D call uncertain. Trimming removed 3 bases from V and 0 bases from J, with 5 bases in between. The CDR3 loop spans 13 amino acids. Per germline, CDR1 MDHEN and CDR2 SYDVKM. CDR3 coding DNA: TGTGCCAGCAGTTTCCCCATGAACACTGAAGCTTTCTTT. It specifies CASSFPMNTEAFF.

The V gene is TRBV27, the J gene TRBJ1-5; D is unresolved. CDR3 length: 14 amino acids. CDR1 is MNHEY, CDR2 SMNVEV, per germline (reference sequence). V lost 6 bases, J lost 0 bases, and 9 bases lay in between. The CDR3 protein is CASSAYSSNQPQHF. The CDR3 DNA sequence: TGTGCCAGCAGCGCCTACAGTAGCAATCAGCCCCAGCATTTT.

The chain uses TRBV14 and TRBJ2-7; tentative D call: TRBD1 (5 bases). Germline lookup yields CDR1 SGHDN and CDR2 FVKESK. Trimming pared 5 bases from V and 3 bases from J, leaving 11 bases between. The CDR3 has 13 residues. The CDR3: CASSARQRYEQYF. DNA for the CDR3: TGTGCCAGCAGCGCCAGACAGCGCTACGAGCAGTACTTC. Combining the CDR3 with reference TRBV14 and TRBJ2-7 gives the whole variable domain EAGVTQFPSHSVIEKGQTVTLRCDPISGHDNLYWYRRVMGKEIKFLLHFVKESKQDESGMPNNRFLAERTGGTYSTLKVQPAELEDSGVYFCASSARQRYEQYFGPGTRLTVT.

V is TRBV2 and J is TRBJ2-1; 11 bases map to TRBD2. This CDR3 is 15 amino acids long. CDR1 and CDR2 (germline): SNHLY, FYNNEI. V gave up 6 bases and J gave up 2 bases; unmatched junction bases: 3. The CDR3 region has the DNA TGTGCCAGCAGGAAACTAGCGGGGGCCTACAATGAGCAGTTCTTC. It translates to CASRKLAGAYNEQFF.

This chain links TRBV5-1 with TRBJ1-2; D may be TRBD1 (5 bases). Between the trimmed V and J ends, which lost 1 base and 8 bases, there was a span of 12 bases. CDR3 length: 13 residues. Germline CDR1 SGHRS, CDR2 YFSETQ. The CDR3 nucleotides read TGCGCCAGCAGCTTGCTCGGACAAGGAGGCTACACCTTC. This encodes CASSLLGQGGYTF.

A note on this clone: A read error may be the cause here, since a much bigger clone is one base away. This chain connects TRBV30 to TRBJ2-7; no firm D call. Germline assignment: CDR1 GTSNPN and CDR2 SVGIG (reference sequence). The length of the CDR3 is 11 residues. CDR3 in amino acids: CARSGPYEQYF. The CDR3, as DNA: TGTGCCCGGAGTGGACCCTATGAGCAGTACTTC.

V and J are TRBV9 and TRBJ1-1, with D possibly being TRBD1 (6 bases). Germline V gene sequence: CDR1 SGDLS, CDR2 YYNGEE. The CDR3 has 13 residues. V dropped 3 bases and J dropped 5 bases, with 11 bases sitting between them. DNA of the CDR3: TGTGCCAGCAGCGATCACAGGGAGACTGAAGCTTTCTTT. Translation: CASSDHRETEAFF.

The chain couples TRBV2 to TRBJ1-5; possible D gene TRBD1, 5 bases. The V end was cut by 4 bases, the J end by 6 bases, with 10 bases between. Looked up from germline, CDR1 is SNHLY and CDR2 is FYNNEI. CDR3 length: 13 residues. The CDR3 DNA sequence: TGTGCCAGCAGTGCCGGGCAGGGTCAGCCCCAGCATTTT. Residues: CASSAGQGQPQHF.

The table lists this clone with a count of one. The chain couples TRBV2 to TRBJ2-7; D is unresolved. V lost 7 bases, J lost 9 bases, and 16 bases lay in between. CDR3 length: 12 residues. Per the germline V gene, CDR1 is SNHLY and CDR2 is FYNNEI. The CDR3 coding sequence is TGTGCCAGCACCGAGGAGACTCTTGGGCAGTACTTC. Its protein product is CASTEETLGQYF.

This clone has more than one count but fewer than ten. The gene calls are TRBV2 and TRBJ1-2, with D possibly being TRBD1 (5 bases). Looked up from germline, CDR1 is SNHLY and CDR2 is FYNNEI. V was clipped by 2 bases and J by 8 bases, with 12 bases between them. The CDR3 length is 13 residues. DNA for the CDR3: TGTGCCAGCAGTGAACGACAGTCCGGAGGCTACACCTTC. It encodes CASSERQSGGYTF.

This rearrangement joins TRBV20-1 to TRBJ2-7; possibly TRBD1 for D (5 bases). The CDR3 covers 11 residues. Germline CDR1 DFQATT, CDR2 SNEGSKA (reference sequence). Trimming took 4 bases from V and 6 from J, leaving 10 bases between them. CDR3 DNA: TGCAGTGCTACCCTAAGGGGCGAGCAGTACTTC. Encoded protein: CSATLRGEQYF.

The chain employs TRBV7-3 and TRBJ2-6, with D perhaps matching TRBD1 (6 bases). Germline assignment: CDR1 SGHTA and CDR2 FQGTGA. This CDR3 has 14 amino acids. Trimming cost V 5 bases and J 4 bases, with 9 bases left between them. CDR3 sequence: CASSPGAGANVLTF. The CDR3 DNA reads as TGTGCCAGCAGCCCAGGGGCCGGGGCCAACGTCCTGACTTTC.

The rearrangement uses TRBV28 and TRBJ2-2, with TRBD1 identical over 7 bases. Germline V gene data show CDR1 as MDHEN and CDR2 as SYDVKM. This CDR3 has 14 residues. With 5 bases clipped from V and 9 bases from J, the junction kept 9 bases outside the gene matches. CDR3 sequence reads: CASSTAGQARELFF. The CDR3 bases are TGTGCCAGCAGTACCGCCGGACAGGCCCGGGAGCTGTTTTTT.

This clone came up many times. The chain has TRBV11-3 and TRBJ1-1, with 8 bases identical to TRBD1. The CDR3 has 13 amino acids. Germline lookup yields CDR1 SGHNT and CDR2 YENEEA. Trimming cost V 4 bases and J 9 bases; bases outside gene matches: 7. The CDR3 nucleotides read TGTGCCAGCAGCTCCCGACAGGGGAGGCAAGCTTTCTTT. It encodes CASSSRQGRQAFF.

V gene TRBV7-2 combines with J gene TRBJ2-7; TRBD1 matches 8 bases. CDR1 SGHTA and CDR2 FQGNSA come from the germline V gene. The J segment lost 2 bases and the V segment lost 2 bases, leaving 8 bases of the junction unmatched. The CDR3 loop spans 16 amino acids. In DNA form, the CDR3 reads TGTGCCAGCAGCTTAAGTACGGGACAGGTTGCCTACGAGCAGTACTTC. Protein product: CASSLSTGQVAYEQYF.

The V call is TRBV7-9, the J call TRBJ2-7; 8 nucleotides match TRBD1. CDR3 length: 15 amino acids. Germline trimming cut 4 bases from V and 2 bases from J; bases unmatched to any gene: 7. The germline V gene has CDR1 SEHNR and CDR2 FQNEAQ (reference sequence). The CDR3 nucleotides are TGTGCCAGCAGCTCCCCTCGGACAGGGACCTACGAGCAGTACTTC. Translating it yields CASSSPRTGTYEQYF.

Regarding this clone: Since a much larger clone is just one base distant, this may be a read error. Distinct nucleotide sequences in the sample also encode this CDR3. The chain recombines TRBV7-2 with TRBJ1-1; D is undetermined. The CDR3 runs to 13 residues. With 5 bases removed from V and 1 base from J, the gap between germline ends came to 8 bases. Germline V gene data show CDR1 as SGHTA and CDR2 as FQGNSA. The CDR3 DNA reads TGTGCCAGCAGCCTCCGGGGGAACACTGAAGCTTTCTTT. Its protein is CASSLRGNTEAFF.

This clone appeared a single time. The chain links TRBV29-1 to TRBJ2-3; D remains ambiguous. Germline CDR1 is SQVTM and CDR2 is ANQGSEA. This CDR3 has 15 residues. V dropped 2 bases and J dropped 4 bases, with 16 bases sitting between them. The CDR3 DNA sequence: TGCAGCGTTGAAAGCCCCGGGCACGGACCAGATACGCAGTATTTT. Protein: CSVESPGHGPDTQYF.

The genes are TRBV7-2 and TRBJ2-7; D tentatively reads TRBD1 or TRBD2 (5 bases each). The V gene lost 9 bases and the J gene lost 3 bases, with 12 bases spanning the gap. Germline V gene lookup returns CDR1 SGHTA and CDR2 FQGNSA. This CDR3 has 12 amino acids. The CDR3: CASSGTFYEQYF. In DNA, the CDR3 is TGTGCCAGTTCCGGGACGTTCTACGAGCAGTACTTC.

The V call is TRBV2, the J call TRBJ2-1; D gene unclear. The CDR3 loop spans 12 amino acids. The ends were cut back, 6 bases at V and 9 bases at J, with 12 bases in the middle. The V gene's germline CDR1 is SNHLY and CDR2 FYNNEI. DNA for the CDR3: TGTGCCAGCAGCGTTACCCGAGGTGAGCAGTTCTTC. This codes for CASSVTRGEQFF.

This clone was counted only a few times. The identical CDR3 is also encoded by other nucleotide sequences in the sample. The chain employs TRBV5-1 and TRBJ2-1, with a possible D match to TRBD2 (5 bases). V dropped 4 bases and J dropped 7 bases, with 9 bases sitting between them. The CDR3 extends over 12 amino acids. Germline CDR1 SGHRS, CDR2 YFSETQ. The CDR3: CASSPGMNEQFF. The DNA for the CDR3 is TGCGCCAGCAGCCCGGGAATGAATGAGCAGTTCTTC.